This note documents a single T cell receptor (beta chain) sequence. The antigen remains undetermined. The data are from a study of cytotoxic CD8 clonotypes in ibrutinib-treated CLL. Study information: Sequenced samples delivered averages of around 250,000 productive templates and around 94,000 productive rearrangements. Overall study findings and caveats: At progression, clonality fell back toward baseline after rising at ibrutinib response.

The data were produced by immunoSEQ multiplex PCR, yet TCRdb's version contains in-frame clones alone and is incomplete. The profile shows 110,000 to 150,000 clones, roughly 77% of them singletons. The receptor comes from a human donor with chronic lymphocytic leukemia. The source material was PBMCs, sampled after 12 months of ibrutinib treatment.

CDR3: CASSILAIQGGQPQHF. Written as DNA, the CDR3 is TGTGCCAGTAGTATCCTGGCTATACAGGGGGGTCAGCCCCAGCATTTT. The V and J genes are TRBV19 and TRBJ1-5; TRBD1 aligns across 8 bases. This CDR3 region has 16 residues. After removal of 3 bases from V and 6 bases from J, the junction contained 10 bases not matched to a gene. Germline CDR1 is LNHDA and CDR2 is SQIVND (reference sequence).